This is a list of T cell receptor beta chains from one sample in a study of vaccination and CD4 T cells after COVID-19. Antigens of these TCRs are unknown. TCRdb itself ran the PCR reads through MiXCR, one entry per CDR3 protein. The data show about 7,000 distinct CDR3 sequences, roughly 35% seen once. What was sequenced was CD4+ T cells from blood, cultured in vitro. The receptors come from a human donor in good health. Each CDR3 is given without its conserved first and last residue.

v_call: TRBV28
j_call: TRBJ2-1
cdr3_aa: ASSLRGGNEQF

v_call: TRBV6-1
j_call: TRBJ2-7
cdr3_aa: ASSENRVSGEQY

v_call: TRBV30
j_call: TRBJ2-7
cdr3_aa: AWSVGGYEQY

v_call: TRBV18
j_call: TRBJ1-2
cdr3_aa: ASSPLLKSGQGSYGYT

v_call: TRBV7-7
j_call: TRBJ2-1
cdr3_aa: ASSPSGGAQGEQF

v_call: TRBV6-1
j_call: TRBJ2-7
cdr3_aa: ASRPSGDLYEQY

v_call: TRBV20-1
j_call: TRBJ2-5
cdr3_aa: SANGPLQETQY

v_call: TRBV20-1
j_call: TRBJ2-5
cdr3_aa: SASTPETQY

v_call: TRBV12-3/TRBV12-4
j_call: TRBJ2-4
cdr3_aa: ASSFGTLAKNIQY

v_call: TRBV7-2
j_call: TRBJ1-6
cdr3_aa: ASSPYRTTGNSPLH

v_call: TRBV5-6
j_call: TRBJ1-3
cdr3_aa: ASSIPNDRGAGNTIY

v_call: TRBV27
j_call: TRBJ1-1
cdr3_aa: ASSLGGTGIMNTEAF

v_call: TRBV20-1
j_call: TRBJ2-2
cdr3_aa: SYLKRETNTGELF

v_call: TRBV7-9
j_call: TRBJ1-5
cdr3_aa: ASSPLAVSRADQPQH

v_call: TRBV11-2
j_call: TRBJ2-7
cdr3_aa: ASSLGGRGPYEQY

v_call: TRBV7-2
j_call: TRBJ1-5
cdr3_aa: ASSSQGKDQPQH

v_call: TRBV15
j_call: TRBJ1-2
cdr3_aa: ATSRGTGGILSRYT

v_call: TRBV4-2
j_call: TRBJ2-5
cdr3_aa: ASSQDPPGALQETQY

v_call: TRBV12-3/TRBV12-4
j_call: TRBJ2-7
cdr3_aa: ASSFKVEQY

v_call: TRBV2
j_call: TRBJ2-7
cdr3_aa: ASSFRGAVSSYEQY

v_call: TRBV24-1
j_call: TRBJ2-1
cdr3_aa: ATSDTIAGGRDEQF

v_call: TRBV25-1
j_call: TRBJ1-2
cdr3_aa: ASSGILDRVNYGYT

v_call: TRBV9
j_call: TRBJ2-1
cdr3_aa: ASSVVVGSSYNEQF

v_call: TRBV2
j_call: TRBJ2-5
cdr3_aa: ASRDGGAETQY

v_call: TRBV30
j_call: TRBJ2-5
cdr3_aa: AWNGQYQETQY

v_call: TRBV6-1
j_call: TRBJ2-3
cdr3_aa: ASSQRSTDTQY

v_call: TRBV7-8
j_call: TRBJ2-3
cdr3_aa: ASGGRDTDTQY

v_call: TRBV6-5
j_call: TRBJ1-3
cdr3_aa: ASSYSLTEGHPNTIY

v_call: TRBV5-1
j_call: TRBJ2-7
cdr3_aa: ASSGAGGSSVFYEQY

v_call: TRBV6-1
j_call: TRBJ1-2
cdr3_aa: ASSGTLNYGYT

v_call: TRBV14
j_call: TRBJ2-7
cdr3_aa: ASSPRTGMPYEQY

v_call: TRBV5-4
j_call: TRBJ2-7
cdr3_aa: ASSFGQSYEQY

v_call: TRBV10-3
j_call: TRBJ2-2
cdr3_aa: AIRPGTSRNTGELF

v_call: TRBV27
j_call: TRBJ1-2
cdr3_aa: ASSHTGAIGGGYT

v_call: TRBV27
j_call: TRBJ2-2
cdr3_aa: ASKVQSNTGELF

v_call: TRBV7-2
j_call: TRBJ2-2
cdr3_aa: ASSSHRTGNTGELF

v_call: TRBV11-2
j_call: TRBJ2-5
cdr3_aa: ASSLGMRGEETQY

v_call: TRBV14
j_call: TRBJ2-5
cdr3_aa: ASSQVRETQY

v_call: TRBV27
j_call: TRBJ2-1
cdr3_aa: ASRNPTGGRYNEQF

v_call: TRBV10-2
j_call: TRBJ2-3
cdr3_aa: ASHTPLAGKSDTQY

v_call: TRBV6-1
j_call: TRBJ2-7
cdr3_aa: ASRRGTSGTYEQY

v_call: TRBV7-2
j_call: TRBJ1-6
cdr3_aa: ASSLDSRRHNSPLH

v_call: TRBV9
j_call: TRBJ2-1
cdr3_aa: ASSVVAGGPVEQF

v_call: TRBV6-2/TRBV6-3
j_call: TRBJ2-3
cdr3_aa: ASRRLTDYTDTQY

v_call: TRBV6-5
j_call: TRBJ1-6
cdr3_aa: ASSYGSPFNSPLH

v_call: TRBV11-2
j_call: TRBJ2-7
cdr3_aa: ASSQSTGSYEQY

v_call: TRBV6-1
j_call: TRBJ1-2
cdr3_aa: ASRTYRDGLNYGYT

v_call: TRBV6-1
j_call: TRBJ1-1
cdr3_aa: ASAPGQGGAEAF